The 21 T cell receptor beta chains presented below share a single source sample, sequenced in a study of OX40 agonist ivuxolimab in advanced cancers. TCRdb keeps only in-frame clones here, not all; method: immunoSEQ multiplex PCR. The repertoire consists of about 83,000 clones, with approximately 84% occurring once and the leading ten covering around 7.5%. Sequencing used CD4+ or CD8+ T cells sorted from blood, obtained in a trial of the OX40 agonist ivuxolimab. Receptor source: an adult with an advanced solid tumor such as melanoma, head and neck, liver or kidney cancer.

The V and J genes are TRBV5-1 and TRBJ2-7; D gene ambiguous. CDR3 length: 16 amino acids. CDR1 is SGHRS and CDR2 is YFSETQ in the germline V gene. Trimming took 0 bases from V and 4 from J, leaving 17 bases between them. The CDR3 sequence: CASSLVATGPNYEQYF. The CDR3 nucleotides are TGCGCCAGCAGCTTGGTGGCGACTGGTCCCAATTACGAGCAGTACTTC. The full variable domain, completed using reference TRBV5-1 and TRBJ2-7, is KAGVTQTPRYLIKTRGQQVTLSCSPISGHRSVSWYQQTPGQGLQFLFEYFSETQRNKGNFPGRFSGRQFSNSRSEMNVSTLELGDSALYLCASSLVATGPNYEQYFGPGTRLTVT.

The chain combines TRBV7-8 with TRBJ2-1; D is unclear. Germline-derived CDR1 and CDR2 are SGHVS and FQNEAQ. The V end was cut by 4 bases, the J end by 1 base, with 11 bases between. This CDR3 is 15 amino acids long. CDR3 amino acids: CASSSSRISYNEQFF. In DNA form, the CDR3 reads TGTGCCAGCAGCTCTAGTAGAATTTCCTACAATGAGCAGTTCTTC.

The chain joins TRBV6-5 to TRBJ1-1; 8 bases align to TRBD1. J lost 5 bases, V lost 6 bases, and 11 bases had no gene match. CDR1 MNHEY and CDR2 SVGAGI come from the germline V gene. The CDR3 sequence is 15 residues long. The CDR3 loop reads CASSLGQGFRTEAFF. CDR3 DNA: TGTGCCAGCAGCCTAGGACAGGGCTTTAGGACTGAAGCTTTCTTT.

The gene calls are TRBV18 and TRBJ2-1, with unresolved D. CDR1 is KGHSH and CDR2 is LQKENI in the germline V gene. The CDR3 has 15 amino acids. Deletions cut 1 base from V and 8 bases from J, with 15 bases between. DNA of the CDR3: TGTGCCAGCTCACCACTATTCCCCCCGGGTGATGAGCAGTTCTTC. It yields the protein CASSPLFPPGDEQFF. Filled out from reference TRBV18 and TRBJ2-1, the complete variable domain reads NAGVMQNPRHLVRRRGQEARLRCSPMKGHSHVYWYRQLPEEGLKFMVYLQKENIIDESGMPKERFSAEFPKEGPSILRIQQVVRGDSAAYFCASSPLFPPGDEQFFGPGTRLTVL.

V usage is TRBV5-1 and J usage is TRBJ2-1; D is possibly TRBD2 (6 bases). Germline assignment: CDR1 SGHRS and CDR2 YFSETQ. V lost 4 bases, J lost 0 bases, and 14 bases lay in between. The CDR3 contains 16 residues. The CDR3 nucleotides are TGCGCCAGCAGCCCCCCTGCGGGGAGCTCCTACAATGAGCAGTTCTTC. Encoded protein: CASSPPAGSSYNEQFF.

The V gene is TRBV27, the J gene TRBJ1-5; 8 bases line up with TRBD1. The germline V gene has CDR1 MNHEY and CDR2 SMNVEV (reference sequence). This CDR3 contains 15 residues. V shed 6 bases and J 6 bases; nucleotides not matched to a gene: 10. CDR3 sequence (DNA): TGTGCCAGCAGGTCGAGTCAGGGGGCGGGTCAGCCCCAGCATTTT. Translation gives CASRSSQGAGQPQHF.

The chain recombines TRBV7-6 with TRBJ1-2; D might be TRBD1 (6 bases). Trimming took 3 bases from V and 4 from J, leaving 18 bases between them. There are 16 residues in the CDR3. CDR1 is SGHVS, CDR2 FNYEAQ, per germline. The CDR3: CASSFEAGGSSYGYTF. CDR3 nucleotide sequence: TGTGCCAGCAGCTTTGAGGCTGGGGGCAGTAGCTATGGCTACACCTTC. Together with reference TRBV7-6 and TRBJ1-2, the CDR3 gives the full variable domain: GAGVSQSPRYKVTKRGQDVALRCDPISGHVSLYWYRQALGQGPEFLTYFNYEAQQDKSGLPNDRFSAERPEGSISTLTIQRTEQRDSAMYRCASSFEAGGSSYGYTFGSGTRLTVV.

The chain recombines TRBV11-2 with TRBJ1-5; D gene uncertain. The CDR3 contains 15 residues. CDR1 and CDR2 from the germline V gene are SGHAT and FQNNGV. The ends were cut back, 5 bases at V and 4 bases at J, with 15 bases in the middle. The CDR3 protein is CASSRRGSENQPQHF. Here the CDR3 DNA reads TGTGCCAGCAGCCGCCGAGGGAGTGAAAATCAGCCCCAGCATTTT.

The chain carries TRBV5-1 and TRBJ2-5; 8 nucleotides match TRBD2. The CDR3 runs 15 residues. Germline V gene sequence: CDR1 SGHRS, CDR2 YFSETQ. Trimming at V came to 4 bases and at J to 0 bases, leaving 5 bases not matched to a gene. This CDR3 reads CASSHSGTYQETQYF. The CDR3 region has the DNA TGCGCCAGCAGCCATAGCGGGACTTACCAAGAGACCCAGTACTTC.

The chain links TRBV7-9 to TRBJ2-1, with D uncertain. V was trimmed by 2 bases and J by 0 bases, leaving 5 bases between them. The CDR3 sequence is 14 residues long. Germline V gene data show CDR1 as SEHNR and CDR2 as FQNEAQ (reference sequence). The DNA of the CDR3 is TGTGCCAGCAGCTTAACCAGCTCCTACAATGAGCAGTTCTTC. Its protein is CASSLTSSYNEQFF.

The chain recombines TRBV11-2 with TRBJ2-7, with a weak D call TRBD1 (6 bases). Trimming took 5 bases from V and 2 from J, leaving 22 bases between them. The length of the CDR3 is 17 residues. Looked up from germline, CDR1 is SGHAT and CDR2 is FQNNGV. CDR3 in DNA: TGTGCCAGCAGCCGACACCAACTGACAGGTTCTACCTACGAGCAGTACTTC. It is translated as CASSRHQLTGSTYEQYF.

The chain uses TRBV11-2 and TRBJ1-2, with D tentatively TRBD1 (5 bases). Trimming removed 5 bases at V and 1 base at J, with 23 bases between. CDR1 is SGHAT, CDR2 FQNNGV, per germline. The CDR3 is 18 residues long. In DNA, the CDR3 is TGTGCCAGCAGCCCGAACTGGGGCGGCAGGGAAGTTAACTATGGCTACACCTTC. It is translated as CASSPNWGGREVNYGYTF.

The genes are TRBV7-9 and TRBJ2-2, with D perhaps matching TRBD1 (6 bases). The CDR3 has 14 amino acids. With 3 bases removed from V and 3 bases from J, the gap between germline ends came to 8 bases. The germline CDR1 and CDR2 sequences are SEHNR and FQNEAQ (reference sequence). The CDR3 is CASSFKGDTGELFF. For the CDR3, the DNA is TGTGCCAGCAGCTTTAAGGGGGACACCGGGGAGCTGTTTTTT.

This clone was seen just once. J is TRBJ2-1 and V is TRBV5-6; 7 positions match TRBD2. Germline CDR1 is SGHDT and CDR2 is YYEEEE. The CDR3 consists of 14 residues. After removal of 0 bases from V and 7 bases from J, the junction contained 4 bases not matched to a gene. CDR3 nucleotides: TGTGCCAGCAGCTTGGGACTAGCCCCGAATGAGCAGTTCTTC. Translated: CASSLGLAPNEQFF.

This CDR3 is CASSVVEGSEQFF. CDR3 coding DNA: TGTGCCAGCAGCGTAGTGGAGGGTTCTGAGCAGTTCTTC. The chain carries TRBV9 and TRBJ2-1, with D maybe TRBD2 (6 bases). The CDR3 contains 13 residues. CDR1 is SGDLS and CDR2 is YYNGEE in the germline V gene. Trimming removed 0 bases at V and 9 bases at J, with 10 bases between. The full variable domain, with the rest looked up from reference TRBV9 and TRBJ2-1, is DSGVTQTPKHLITATGQRVTLRCSPRSGDLSVYWYQQSLDQGLQFLIQYYNGEERAKGNILERFSAQQFPDLHSELNLSSLELGDSALYFCASSVVEGSEQFFGPGTRLTVL.

The rearrangement joins TRBV27 to TRBJ2-1; 9 nucleotides agree with TRBD2. This CDR3 has 18 residues. The trim removed 1 base at V and 5 bases at J, leaving 12 bases unmatched. Germline-derived CDR1 and CDR2 are MNHEY and SMNVEV (reference sequence). The CDR3 sequence: CASSLLEGIAGDHNEQFF. The DNA of the CDR3 is TGTGCCAGCAGTTTATTAGAAGGTATAGCGGGAGACCACAATGAGCAGTTCTTC.

The V call is TRBV5-1, the J call TRBJ1-2; TRBD1 might be the D (6 bases). The V end was cut by 1 base, the J end by 4 bases, with 14 bases between. The CDR3 totals 15 residues. Germline V lookup: CDR1 SGHRS, CDR2 YFSETQ. The CDR3, as DNA: TGCGCCAGCAGCTTGCGGGGGGGGCCGGTCTATGGCTACACCTTC. Protein product: CASSLRGGPVYGYTF.

The chain uses TRBV9 and TRBJ2-6, with D maybe TRBD1 (5 bases). Trimming shortened V by 3 bases and J by 0 bases, and 19 bases separated the two germline ends. The CDR3 is 19 residues long. Germline V gives CDR1 SGDLS, CDR2 YYNGEE. The CDR3 DNA reads as TGTGCCAGCAGCGACCGTCGTGGGGCCACCGACTCTGGGGCCAACGTCCTGACTTTC. This gives the protein CASSDRRGATDSGANVLTF.

The chain has TRBV18 and TRBJ1-2; 7 nucleotides line up with TRBD1. The length of the CDR3 is 14 residues. The J segment lost 6 bases and the V segment lost 2 bases, leaving 6 bases of the junction unmatched. Germline V gene lookup returns CDR1 KGHSH and CDR2 LQKENI. The CDR3 loop is CASSPDRVGDGYTF. In DNA, the CDR3 is TGTGCCAGCTCACCAGACAGGGTAGGGGATGGCTACACCTTC.

This clone was seen once. The genes are TRBV7-2 and TRBJ2-7; 9 nucleotides line up with TRBD1. This CDR3 comprises 14 residues. J gave up 2 bases and V 5 bases, and 4 bases lay outside the gene matches. The germline V gene encodes CDR1 SGHTA and CDR2 FQGNSA. The CDR3 loop is CASSPRQGAYEQYF. The CDR3 DNA is TGTGCCAGCAGCCCCCGACAGGGGGCCTACGAGCAGTACTTC.

V usage is TRBV7-2 and J usage is TRBJ1-2; D not certain. The CDR3 totals 14 residues. Germline V gene data show CDR1 as SGHTA and CDR2 as FQGNSA. Trimming took 3 bases from V and 0 from J, leaving 8 bases between them. CDR3 protein: CASSFYTANYGYTF. The CDR3 nucleotides read TGTGCCAGCAGCTTTTATACTGCTAACTATGGCTACACCTTC.